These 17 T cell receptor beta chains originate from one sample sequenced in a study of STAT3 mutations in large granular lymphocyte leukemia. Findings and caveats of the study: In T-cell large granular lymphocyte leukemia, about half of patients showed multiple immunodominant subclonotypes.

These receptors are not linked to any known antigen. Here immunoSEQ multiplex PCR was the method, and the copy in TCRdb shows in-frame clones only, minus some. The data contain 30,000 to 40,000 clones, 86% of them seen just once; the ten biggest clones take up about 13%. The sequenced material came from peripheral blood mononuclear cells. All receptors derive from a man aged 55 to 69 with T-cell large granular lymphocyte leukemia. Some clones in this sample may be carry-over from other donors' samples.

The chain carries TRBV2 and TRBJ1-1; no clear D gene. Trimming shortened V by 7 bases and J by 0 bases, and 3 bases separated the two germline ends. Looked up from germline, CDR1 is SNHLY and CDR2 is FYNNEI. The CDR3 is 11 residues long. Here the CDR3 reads CASTMNTEAFF. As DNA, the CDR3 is TGTGCCAGCACCATGAACACTGAAGCTTTCTTT.

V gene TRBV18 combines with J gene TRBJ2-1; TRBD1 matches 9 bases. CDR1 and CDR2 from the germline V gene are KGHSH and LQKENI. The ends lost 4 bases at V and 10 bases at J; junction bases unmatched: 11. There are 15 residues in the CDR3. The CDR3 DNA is TGTGCCAGCTCACGAGGGACAGGGCGGGTCAGGGAGCAGTTCTTC. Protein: CASSRGTGRVREQFF.

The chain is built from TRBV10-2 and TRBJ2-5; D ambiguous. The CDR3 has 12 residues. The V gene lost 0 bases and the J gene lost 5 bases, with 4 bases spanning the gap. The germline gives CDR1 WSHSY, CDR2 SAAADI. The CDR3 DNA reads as TGCGCCAGCAGTGAGTCTGGGGAGACCCAGTACTTC. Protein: CASSESGETQYF.

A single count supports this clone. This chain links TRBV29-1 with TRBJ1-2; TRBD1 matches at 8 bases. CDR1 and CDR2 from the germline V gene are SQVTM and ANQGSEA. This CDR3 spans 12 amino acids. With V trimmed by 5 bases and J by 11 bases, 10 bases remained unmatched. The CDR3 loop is CSVSFQGAGYTF. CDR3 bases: TGCAGCGTTTCGTTCCAGGGGGCGGGGTACACCTTC.

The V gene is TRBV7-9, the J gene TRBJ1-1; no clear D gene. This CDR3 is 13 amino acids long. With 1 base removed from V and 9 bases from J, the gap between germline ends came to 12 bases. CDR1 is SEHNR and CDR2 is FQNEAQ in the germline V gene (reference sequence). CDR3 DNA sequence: TGTGCCAGCAGCTTAGAGATTCGGGTCCAAGCTTTCTTT. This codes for CASSLEIRVQAFF.

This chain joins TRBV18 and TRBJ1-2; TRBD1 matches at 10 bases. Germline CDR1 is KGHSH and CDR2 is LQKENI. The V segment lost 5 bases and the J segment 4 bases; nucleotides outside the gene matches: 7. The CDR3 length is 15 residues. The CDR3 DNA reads TGTGCCAGCTCAACCGACAGGGGGCGGGGCTATGGCTACACCTTC. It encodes CASSTDRGRGYGYTF.

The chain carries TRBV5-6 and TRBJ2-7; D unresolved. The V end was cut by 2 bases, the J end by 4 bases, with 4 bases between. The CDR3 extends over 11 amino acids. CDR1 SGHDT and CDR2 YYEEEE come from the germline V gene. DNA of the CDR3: TGTGCCAGCAGCTTAGGATACGAGCAGTACTTC. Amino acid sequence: CASSLGYEQYF.

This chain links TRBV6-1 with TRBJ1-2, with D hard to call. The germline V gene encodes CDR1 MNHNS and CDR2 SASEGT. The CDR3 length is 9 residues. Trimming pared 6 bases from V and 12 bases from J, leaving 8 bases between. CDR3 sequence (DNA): TGTGCCAGCAGCCCACCCGACACCTTC. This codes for CASSPPDTF.

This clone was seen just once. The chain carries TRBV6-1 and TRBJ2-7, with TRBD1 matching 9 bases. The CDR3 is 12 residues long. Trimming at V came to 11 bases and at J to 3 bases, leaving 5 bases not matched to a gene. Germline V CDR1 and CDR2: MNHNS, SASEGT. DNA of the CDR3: TGTGCCTCGGGACAGGGAAACTACGAGCAGTACTTC. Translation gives CASGQGNYEQYF.

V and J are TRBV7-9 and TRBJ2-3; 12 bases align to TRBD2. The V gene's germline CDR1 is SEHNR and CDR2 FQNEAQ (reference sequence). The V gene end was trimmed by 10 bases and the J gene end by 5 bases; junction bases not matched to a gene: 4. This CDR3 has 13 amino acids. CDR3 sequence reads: CATPGLAGDTQYF. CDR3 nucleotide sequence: TGTGCCACCCCGGGACTAGCGGGAGATACGCAGTATTTT.

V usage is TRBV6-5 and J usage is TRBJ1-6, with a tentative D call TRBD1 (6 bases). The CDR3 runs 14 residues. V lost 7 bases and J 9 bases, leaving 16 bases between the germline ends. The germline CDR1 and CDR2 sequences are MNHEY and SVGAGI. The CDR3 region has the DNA TGTGCCAGCAATCCCTCGGGGGGGCGTTCACCCCTCCACTTT. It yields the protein CASNPSGGRSPLHF.

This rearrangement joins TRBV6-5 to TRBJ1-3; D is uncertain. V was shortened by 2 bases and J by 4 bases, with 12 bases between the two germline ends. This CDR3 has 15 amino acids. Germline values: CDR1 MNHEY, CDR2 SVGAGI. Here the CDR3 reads CASSYQAKSGNTIYF. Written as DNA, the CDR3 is TGTGCCAGCAGTTACCAGGCCAAATCCGGAAACACCATATATTTT.

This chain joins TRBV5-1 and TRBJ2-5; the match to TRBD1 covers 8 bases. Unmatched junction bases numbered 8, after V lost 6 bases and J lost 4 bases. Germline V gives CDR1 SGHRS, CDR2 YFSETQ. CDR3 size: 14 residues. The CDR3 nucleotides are TGCGCCAGCACCGATGGACAGGGCAGAGAGACCCAGTACTTC. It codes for CASTDGQGRETQYF.

The CDR3: CARSLGPGQGVDTEAFF. The CDR3, as DNA: TGTGCCAGAAGCTTGGGTCCGGGACAGGGAGTCGATACTGAAGCTTTCTTT. The chain uses TRBV5-3 and TRBJ1-1, with 9 nucleotides matching TRBD1. TRBV5-3 is labeled an ORF, and its function is uncertain. The CDR3 sequence is 17 residues long. The V segment lost 0 bases and the J segment 5 bases; nucleotides outside the gene matches: 11.

This CDR3 is CASHDRVGTGELFF. CDR3 DNA: TGTGCCAGCCACGACAGGGTCGGCACCGGGGAGCTGTTTTTT. The chain uses TRBV28 and TRBJ2-2, with TRBD1 matching 7 bases. V was clipped by 8 bases and J by 4 bases; unmatched bases: 7. The CDR3 totals 14 residues. Germline V lookup: CDR1 MDHEN, CDR2 SYDVKM.

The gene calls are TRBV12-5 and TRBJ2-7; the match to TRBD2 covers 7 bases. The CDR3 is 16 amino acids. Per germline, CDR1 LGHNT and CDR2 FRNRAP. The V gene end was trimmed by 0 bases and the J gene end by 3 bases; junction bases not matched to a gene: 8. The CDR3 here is CASGLVLGEGSYEQYF. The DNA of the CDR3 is TGTGCTAGTGGTTTGGTATTGGGGGAGGGGAGCTACGAGCAGTACTTC.

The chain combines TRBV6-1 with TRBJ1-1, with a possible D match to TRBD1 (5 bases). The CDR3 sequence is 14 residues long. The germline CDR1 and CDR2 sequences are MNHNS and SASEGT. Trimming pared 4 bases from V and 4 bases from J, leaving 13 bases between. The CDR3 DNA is TGTGCCAGCAGTGTGGGGGGGGAGGGCACTGAAGCTTTCTTT. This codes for CASSVGGEGTEAFF.